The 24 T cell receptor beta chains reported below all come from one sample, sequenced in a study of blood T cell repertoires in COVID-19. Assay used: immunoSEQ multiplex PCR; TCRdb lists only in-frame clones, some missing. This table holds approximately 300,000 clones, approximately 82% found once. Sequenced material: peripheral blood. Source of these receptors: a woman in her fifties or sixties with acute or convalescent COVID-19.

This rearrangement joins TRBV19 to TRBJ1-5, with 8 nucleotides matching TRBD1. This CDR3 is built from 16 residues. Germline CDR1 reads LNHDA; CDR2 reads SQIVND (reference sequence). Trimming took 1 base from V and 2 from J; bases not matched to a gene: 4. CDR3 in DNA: TGTGCCAGTAGTATAGCTCCGACAGGGGGCAATCAGCCCCAGCATTTT. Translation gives CASSIAPTGGNQPQHF.

The CDR3, as DNA: TGTGCCATCAGTGAGTCCGGGACAGTGAGCACTGAAGCTTTCTTT. Its protein is CAISESGTVSTEAFF. The chain employs TRBV10-3 and TRBJ1-1; 7 nucleotides agree with TRBD1. J was trimmed by 4 bases and V by 0 bases; bases with no gene match: 5. This CDR3 comprises 15 residues. The germline CDR1 and CDR2 sequences are ENHRY and SYGVKD.

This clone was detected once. CDR3 DNA: TGTGCCAGCAGCCAACCCGGGACTTTGCTCAATGAGCAGTTCTTC. This codes for CASSQPGTLLNEQFF. The chain is built from TRBV16 and TRBJ2-1; D might be TRBD2 (6 bases). This CDR3 has 15 residues. The germline V gene has CDR1 KGHSY and CDR2 FQNENV. Trimming took 2 bases from V and 6 from J, leaving 14 bases between them.

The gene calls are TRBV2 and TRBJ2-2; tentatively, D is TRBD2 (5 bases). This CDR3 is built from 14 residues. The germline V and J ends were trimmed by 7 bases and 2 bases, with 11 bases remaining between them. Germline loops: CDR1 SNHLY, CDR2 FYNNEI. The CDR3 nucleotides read TGTGCCAGCATCGCTAGCCCTAACACCGGGGAGCTGTTTTTT. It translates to CASIASPNTGELFF.

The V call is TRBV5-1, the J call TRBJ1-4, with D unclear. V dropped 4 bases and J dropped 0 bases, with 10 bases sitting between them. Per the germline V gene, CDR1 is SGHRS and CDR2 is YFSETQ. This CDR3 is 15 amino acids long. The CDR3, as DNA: TGCGCCAGCAGCCTAGGGAGTTCAACTAATGAAAAACTGTTTTTT. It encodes CASSLGSSTNEKLFF.

The CDR3 sequence: CASSGMAGKETQYF. The CDR3 coding sequence is TGTGCCAGCAGTGGAATGGCAGGGAAAGAGACCCAGTACTTC. V usage is TRBV2 and J usage is TRBJ2-5; tentative D call: TRBD1 (5 bases). Germline assignment: CDR1 SNHLY and CDR2 FYNNEI. This CDR3 is 14 amino acids long. Trimming shortened V by 4 bases and J by 3 bases, and 12 bases separated the two germline ends.

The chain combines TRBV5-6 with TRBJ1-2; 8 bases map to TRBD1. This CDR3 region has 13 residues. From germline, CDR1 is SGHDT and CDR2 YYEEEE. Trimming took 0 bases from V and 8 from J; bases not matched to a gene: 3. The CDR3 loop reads CASSLGQGAGYTF. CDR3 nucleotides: TGTGCCAGCAGCTTGGGGCAGGGGGCGGGCTACACCTTC.

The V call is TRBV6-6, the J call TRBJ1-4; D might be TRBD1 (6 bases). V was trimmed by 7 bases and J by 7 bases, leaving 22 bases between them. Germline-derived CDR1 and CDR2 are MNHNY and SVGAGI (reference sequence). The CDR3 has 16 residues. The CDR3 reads CASMGTLLGPREKLFF. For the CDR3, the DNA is TGTGCCAGCATGGGGACACTACTTGGGCCGCGTGAAAAACTGTTTTTT.

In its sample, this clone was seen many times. In DNA, the CDR3 is TGTGCCAGCAGCTCCACAGGGCCCCAAGAGACCCAGTACTTC. Amino acid sequence: CASSSTGPQETQYF. The chain couples TRBV7-2 to TRBJ2-5, with D possibly being TRBD1 (6 bases). This CDR3 spans 14 amino acids. Germline V gene data show CDR1 as SGHTA and CDR2 as FQGNSA. The V end lost 4 bases, the J end lost 1 base, and 10 bases lay between the germline ends.

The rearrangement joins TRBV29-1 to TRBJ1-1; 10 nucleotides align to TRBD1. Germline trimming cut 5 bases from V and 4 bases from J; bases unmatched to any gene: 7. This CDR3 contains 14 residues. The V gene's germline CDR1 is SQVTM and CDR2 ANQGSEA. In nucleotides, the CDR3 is TGCAGCGTTACTTGGACAGGGGGAATCACTGAAGCTTTCTTT. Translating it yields CSVTWTGGITEAFF. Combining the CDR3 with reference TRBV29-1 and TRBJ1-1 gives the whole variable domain SAVISQKPSRDICQRGTSLTIQCQVDSQVTMMFWYRQQPGQSLTLIATANQGSEATYESGFVIDKFPISRPNLTFSTLTVSNMSPEDSSIYLCSVTWTGGITEAFFGQGTRLTVV.

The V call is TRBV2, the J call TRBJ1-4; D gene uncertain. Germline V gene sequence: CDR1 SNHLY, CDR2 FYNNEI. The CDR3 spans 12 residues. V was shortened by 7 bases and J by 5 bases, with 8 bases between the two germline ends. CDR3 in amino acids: CASTAQNEKLFF. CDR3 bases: TGTGCCAGCACTGCACAAAATGAAAAACTGTTTTTT.

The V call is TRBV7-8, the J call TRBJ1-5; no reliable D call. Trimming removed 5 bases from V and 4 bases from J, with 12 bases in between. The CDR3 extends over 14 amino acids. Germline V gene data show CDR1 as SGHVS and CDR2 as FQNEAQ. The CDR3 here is CASSAGPLNQPQHF. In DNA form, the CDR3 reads TGTGCCAGCAGCGCTGGGCCGTTAAATCAGCCCCAGCATTTT. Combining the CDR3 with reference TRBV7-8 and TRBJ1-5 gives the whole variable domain GAGVSQSPRYKVAKRGQDVALRCDPISGHVSLFWYQQALGQGPEFLTYFQNEAQLDKSGLPSDRFFAERPEGSVSTLKIQRTQQEDSAVYLCASSAGPLNQPQHFGDGTRLSIL.

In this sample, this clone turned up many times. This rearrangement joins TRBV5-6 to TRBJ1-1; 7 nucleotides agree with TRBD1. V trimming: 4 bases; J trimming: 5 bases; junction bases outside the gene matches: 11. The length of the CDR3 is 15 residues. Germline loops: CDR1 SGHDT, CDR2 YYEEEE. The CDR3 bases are TGTGCCAGCAGCAGGATACAGGGGTTGGGTACTGAAGCTTTCTTT. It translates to CASSRIQGLGTEAFF.

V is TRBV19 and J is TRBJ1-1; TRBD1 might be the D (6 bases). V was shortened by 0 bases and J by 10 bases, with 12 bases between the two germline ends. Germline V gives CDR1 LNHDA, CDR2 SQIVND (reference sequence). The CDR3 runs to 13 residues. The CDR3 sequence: CASSIDRGAGAFF. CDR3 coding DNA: TGTGCCAGTAGTATAGACCGGGGGGCTGGAGCTTTCTTT.

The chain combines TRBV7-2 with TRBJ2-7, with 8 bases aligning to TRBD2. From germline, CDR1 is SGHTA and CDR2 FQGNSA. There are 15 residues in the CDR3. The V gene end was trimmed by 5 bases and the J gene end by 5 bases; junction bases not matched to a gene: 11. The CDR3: CASSPAGRAVHEQYF. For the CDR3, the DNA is TGTGCCAGCAGCCCGGCCGGGAGGGCCGTCCACGAGCAGTACTTC.

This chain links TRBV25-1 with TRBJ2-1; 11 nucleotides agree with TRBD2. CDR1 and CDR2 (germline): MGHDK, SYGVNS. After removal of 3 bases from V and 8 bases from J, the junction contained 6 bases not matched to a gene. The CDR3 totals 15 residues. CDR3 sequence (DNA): TGTGCCAGCAGTGAGACTAGCGGGATAGCGGATGAGCAGTTCTTC. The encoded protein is CASSETSGIADEQFF.

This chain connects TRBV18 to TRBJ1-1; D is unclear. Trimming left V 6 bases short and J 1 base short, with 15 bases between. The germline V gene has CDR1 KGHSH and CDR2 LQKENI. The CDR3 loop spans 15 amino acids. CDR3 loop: CASSTSGGGNTEAFF. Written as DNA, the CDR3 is TGTGCCAGCTCGACCAGCGGTGGAGGGAACACTGAAGCTTTCTTT.

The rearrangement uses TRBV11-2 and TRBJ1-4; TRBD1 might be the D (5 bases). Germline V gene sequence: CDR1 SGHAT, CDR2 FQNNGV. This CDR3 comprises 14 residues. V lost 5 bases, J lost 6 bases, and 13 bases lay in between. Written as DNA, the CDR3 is TGTGCCAGCAGCCCCGGCTTAGGGGATGAAAAACTGTTTTTT. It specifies CASSPGLGDEKLFF.

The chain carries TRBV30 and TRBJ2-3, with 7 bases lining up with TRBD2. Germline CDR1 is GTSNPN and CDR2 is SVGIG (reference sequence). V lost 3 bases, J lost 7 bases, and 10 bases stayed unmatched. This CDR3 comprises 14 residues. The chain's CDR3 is CAWSALSGTNTQYF. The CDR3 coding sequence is TGTGCCTGGAGCGCCCTAAGCGGGACCAATACGCAGTATTTT.

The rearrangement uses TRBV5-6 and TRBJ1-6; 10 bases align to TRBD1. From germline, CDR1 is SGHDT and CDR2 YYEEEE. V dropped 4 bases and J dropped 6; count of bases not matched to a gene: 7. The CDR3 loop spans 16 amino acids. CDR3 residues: CASSGGTGDGNSPLHF. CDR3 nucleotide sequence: TGTGCCAGCAGCGGCGGGACAGGGGATGGTAATTCACCCCTCCACTTT.

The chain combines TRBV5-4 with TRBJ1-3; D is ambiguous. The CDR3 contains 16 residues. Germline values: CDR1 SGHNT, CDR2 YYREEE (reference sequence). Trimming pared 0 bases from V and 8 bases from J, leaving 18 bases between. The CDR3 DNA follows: TGTGCCAGCAGCTTGGCCGGGTCGGAGGGAAGGGACACCATATATTTT. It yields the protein CASSLAGSEGRDTIYF.

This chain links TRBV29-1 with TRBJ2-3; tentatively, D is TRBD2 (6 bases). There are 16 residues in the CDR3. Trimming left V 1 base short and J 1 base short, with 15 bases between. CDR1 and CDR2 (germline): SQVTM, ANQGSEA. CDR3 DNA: TGCAGCGTTGAAGGTGTAGTGGCTAGCGGCACAGATACGCAGTATTTT. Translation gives CSVEGVVASGTDTQYF.

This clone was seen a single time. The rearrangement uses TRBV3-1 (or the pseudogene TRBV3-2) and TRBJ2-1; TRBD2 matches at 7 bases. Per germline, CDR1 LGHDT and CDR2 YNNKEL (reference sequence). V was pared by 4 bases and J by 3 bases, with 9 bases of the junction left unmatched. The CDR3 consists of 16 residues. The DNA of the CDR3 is TGTGCCAGCAGCCCCCCCGCGGGAGCCGGCTACAATGAGCAGTTCTTC. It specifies CASSPPAGAGYNEQFF.

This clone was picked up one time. CDR3 in amino acids: CASSSRLGTSYNEQFF. CDR3 nucleotides: TGTGCCAGCAGCTCGCGACTGGGGACTTCCTACAATGAGCAGTTCTTC. The J gene is TRBJ2-1, the V gene TRBV7-9; D possibly corresponds to TRBD2 (6 bases). Per the germline V gene, CDR1 is SEHNR and CDR2 is FQNEAQ (reference sequence). The germline V and J ends were trimmed by 4 bases and 1 base, with 14 bases remaining between them. The CDR3 spans 16 residues. The full variable domain, completed using reference TRBV7-9 and TRBJ2-1, is DTGVSQNPRHKITKRGQNVTFRCDPISEHNRLYWYRQTLGQGPEFLTYFQNEAQLEKSRLLSDRFSAERPKGSFSTLEIQRTEQGDSAMYLCASSSRLGTSYNEQFFGPGTRLTVL.